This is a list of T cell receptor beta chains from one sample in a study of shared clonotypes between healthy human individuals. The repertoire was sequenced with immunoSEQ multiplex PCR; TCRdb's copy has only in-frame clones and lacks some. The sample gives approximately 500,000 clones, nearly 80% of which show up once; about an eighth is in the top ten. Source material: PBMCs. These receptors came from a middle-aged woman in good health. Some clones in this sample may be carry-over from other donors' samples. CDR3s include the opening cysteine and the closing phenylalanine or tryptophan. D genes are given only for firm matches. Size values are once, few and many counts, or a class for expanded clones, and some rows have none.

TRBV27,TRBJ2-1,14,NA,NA,CASSLSVANNEQFF,TGTGCCAGCAGTTTAAGTGTGGCTAACAATGAGCAGTTCTTC
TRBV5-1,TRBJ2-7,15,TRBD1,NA,CASSLGTGDLYEQYF,TGCGCCAGCAGCTTGGGGACAGGCGACCTTTACGAGCAGTACTTC
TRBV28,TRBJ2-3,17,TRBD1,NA,CASSFGDRGQLTDTQYF,TGTGCCAGCAGTTTTGGGGACAGGGGCCAGTTGACAGATACGCAGTATTTT
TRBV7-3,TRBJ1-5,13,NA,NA,CASSAYKDQPQHF,TGTGCCAGCAGCGCATACAAGGATCAGCCCCAGCATTTT
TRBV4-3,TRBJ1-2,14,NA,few,CASSQAGGAVGYTF,TGCGCCAGCAGCCAAGCGGGGGGGGCGGTTGGCTACACCTTC
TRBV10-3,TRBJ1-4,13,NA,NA,CAISDPKDEKLFF,TGTGCCATCAGTGATCCAAAGGATGAAAAACTGTTTTTT
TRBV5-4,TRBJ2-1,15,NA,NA,CASSLDGISYNEQFF,TGTGCCAGCAGCTTGGACGGGATCTCCTACAATGAGCAGTTCTTC
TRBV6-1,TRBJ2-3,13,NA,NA,CASSVGPRDTQYF,TGTGCCAGCAGTGTAGGTCCGAGGGATACGCAGTATTTT
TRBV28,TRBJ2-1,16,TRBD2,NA,CASSFDASGAYNEQFF,TGTGCCAGCAGCTTTGACGCTAGCGGGGCCTACAATGAGCAGTTCTTC
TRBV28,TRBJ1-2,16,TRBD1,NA,CASSSGTGTAPYGYTF,TGTGCCAGCAGTTCAGGGACCGGGACAGCTCCCTATGGCTACACCTTC
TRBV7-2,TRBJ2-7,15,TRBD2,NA,CASSQAGTTSYEQYF,TGTGCCAGCAGCCAAGCCGGGACTACCTCCTACGAGCAGTACTTC
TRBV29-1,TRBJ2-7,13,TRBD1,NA,CSVEVDRGNEQYF,TGCAGCGTTGAGGTGGACAGGGGCAACGAGCAGTACTTC
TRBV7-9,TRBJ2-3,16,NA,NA,CASSSRDITSTDTQYF,TGTGCCAGCAGCTCACGGGACATAACTAGCACAGATACGCAGTATTTT
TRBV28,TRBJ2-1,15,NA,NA,CASSASGDPRYEQFF,TGTGCCAGCAGTGCCTCCGGGGACCCGAGGTATGAGCAGTTCTTC
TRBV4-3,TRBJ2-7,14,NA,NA,CASSHSAGGNEQYF,TGCGCCAGCAGCCACTCCGCCGGGGGCAACGAGCAGTACTTC
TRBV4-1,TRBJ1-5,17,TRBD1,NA,CASSQRWDRAGNQPQHF,TGCGCCAGCAGCCAGAGATGGGACAGGGCTGGCAATCAGCCCCAGCATTTT
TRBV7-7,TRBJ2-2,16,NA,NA,CASSLGDTANTGELFF,TGTGCTAGCAGCTTAGGTGACACCGCGAACACCGGGGAGCTGTTTTTT
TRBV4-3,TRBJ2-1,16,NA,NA,CASSQGPAAPYNEQFF,TGCGCCAGCAGCCAAGGCCCAGCGGCCCCCTACAATGAGCAGTTCTTC
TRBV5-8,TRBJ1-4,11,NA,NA,CASSLVGAFNF,TGTGCCAGCAGCTTGGTGGGAGCCTTCAATTTT
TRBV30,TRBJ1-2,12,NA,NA,CAWSVSGRGYTF,TGTGCCTGGAGTGTTTCCGGGAGAGGCTACACCTTC
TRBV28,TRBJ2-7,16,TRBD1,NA,CASSSRDRGIAYEQYF,TGTGCCAGCAGTTCCCGGGACAGGGGGATCGCCTACGAGCAGTACTTC
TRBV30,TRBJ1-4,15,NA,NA,CAWSVMGAANEKLFF,TGTGCCTGGAGTGTAATGGGAGCGGCTAATGAAAAACTGTTTTTT
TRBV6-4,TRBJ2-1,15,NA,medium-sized,CASSVEPESYNEQFF,TGTGCCAGCAGTGTTGAACCAGAGTCCTACAATGAGCAGTTCTTC
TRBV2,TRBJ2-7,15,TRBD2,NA,CASSEWTAGVDEQYF,TGTGCCAGCAGTGAGTGGACAGCGGGAGTCGACGAGCAGTACTTC
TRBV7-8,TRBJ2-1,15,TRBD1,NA,CASSLGQGASNEQFF,TGTGCCAGCAGCTTAGGACAGGGGGCCTCCAATGAGCAGTTCTTC
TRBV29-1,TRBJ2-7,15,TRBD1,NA,CSVEGRAGGSYGQYF,TGCAGCGTTGAGGGAAGGGCAGGGGGTTCCTACGGGCAGTACTTC
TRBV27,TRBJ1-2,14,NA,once,CASSLSGRVYGYTF,TGTGCCAGCAGTTTAAGCGGAAGGGTCTATGGCTACACCTTC
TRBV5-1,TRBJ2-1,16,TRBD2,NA,CASSGLTSGGQYEQFF,TGCGCCAGCAGCGGCCTGACTAGCGGAGGCCAATATGAGCAGTTCTTC
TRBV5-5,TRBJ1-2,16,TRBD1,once,CASSLVGTGQEEGYTF,TGTGCCAGCAGCTTGGTGGGGACAGGCCAGGAGGAGGGCTACACCTTC
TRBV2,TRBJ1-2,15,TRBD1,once,CASSEGRGPNYGYTF,TGTGCCAGCAGTGAGGGGAGGGGGCCCAACTATGGCTACACCTTC
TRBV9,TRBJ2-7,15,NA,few,CASSPEGVSIYEQYF,TGTGCCAGCAGCCCAGAGGGGGTTTCTATATACGAGCAGTACTTC
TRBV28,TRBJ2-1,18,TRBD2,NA,CARPSGCILRKRSNEQFF,TGTGCCAGACCTAGCGGGTGTATTTTGCGAAAGAGGAGCAATGAGCAGTTCTTC
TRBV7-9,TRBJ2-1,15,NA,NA,CASSRTRGGYNEQFF,TGTGCCAGCAGCCGCACTAGAGGGGGATACAATGAGCAGTTCTTC
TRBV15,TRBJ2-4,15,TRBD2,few,CATSTRTSGKNIQYF,TGTGCCACCAGCACCCGGACTAGCGGCAAAAACATTCAGTACTTC
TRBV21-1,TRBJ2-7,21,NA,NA,CASSKDTETQGCPTEDYEQYF,TGTGCCAGCAGCAAAGATACCGAGACCCAGGGTTGCCCCACAGAGGACTACGAGCAGTACTTC
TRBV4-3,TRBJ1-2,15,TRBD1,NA,CASSQRQGKGYGYTF,TGCGCCAGCAGCCAGAGACAGGGGAAGGGCTATGGCTACACCTTC
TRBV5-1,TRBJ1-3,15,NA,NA,CASRPAGSSGNTIYF,TGCGCCAGCAGGCCTGCAGGAAGCTCTGGAAACACCATATATTTT
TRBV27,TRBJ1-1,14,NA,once,CASSFHREGTEAFF,TGTGCCAGCAGTTTCCACAGGGAAGGCACTGAAGCTTTCTTT
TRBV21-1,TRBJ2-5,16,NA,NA,CASSKCGGGPGETQYF,TGTGCCAGCAGCAAATGTGGGGGAGGGCCAGGGGAGACCCAGTACTTC
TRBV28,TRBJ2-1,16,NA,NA,CASSFPGEVGYNEQFF,TGTGCCAGCAGTTTTCCCGGGGAGGTTGGATACAATGAGCAGTTCTTC